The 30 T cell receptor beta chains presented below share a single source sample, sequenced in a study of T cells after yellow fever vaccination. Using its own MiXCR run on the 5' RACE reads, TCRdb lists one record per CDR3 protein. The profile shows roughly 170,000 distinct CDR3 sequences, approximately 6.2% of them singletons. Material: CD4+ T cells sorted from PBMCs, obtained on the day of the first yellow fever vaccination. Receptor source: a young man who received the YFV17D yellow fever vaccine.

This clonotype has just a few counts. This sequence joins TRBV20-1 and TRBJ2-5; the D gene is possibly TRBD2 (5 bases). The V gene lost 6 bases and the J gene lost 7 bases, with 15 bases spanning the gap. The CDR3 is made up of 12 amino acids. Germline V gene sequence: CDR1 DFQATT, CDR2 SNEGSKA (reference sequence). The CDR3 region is CSAKREIGTQYF. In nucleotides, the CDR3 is TGCAGTGCCAAACGGGAAATTGGGACCCAGTACTTC.

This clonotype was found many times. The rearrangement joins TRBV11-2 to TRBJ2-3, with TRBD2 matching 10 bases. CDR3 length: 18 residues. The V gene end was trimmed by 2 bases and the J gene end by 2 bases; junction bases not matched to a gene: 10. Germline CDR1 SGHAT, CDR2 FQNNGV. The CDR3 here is CASSLTQVAGGSTDTQYF. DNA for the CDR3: TGTGCCAGCAGCTTAACTCAAGTAGCGGGGGGCTCCACAGATACGCAGTATTTT.

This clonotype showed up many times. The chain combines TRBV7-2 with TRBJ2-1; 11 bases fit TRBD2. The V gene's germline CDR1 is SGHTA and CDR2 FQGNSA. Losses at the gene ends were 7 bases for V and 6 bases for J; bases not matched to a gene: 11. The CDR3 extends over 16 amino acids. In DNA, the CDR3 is TGTGCCAGCACCCCCTACGGGACTAGCGGAGTCAATGAGCAGTTCTTC. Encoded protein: CASTPYGTSGVNEQFF.

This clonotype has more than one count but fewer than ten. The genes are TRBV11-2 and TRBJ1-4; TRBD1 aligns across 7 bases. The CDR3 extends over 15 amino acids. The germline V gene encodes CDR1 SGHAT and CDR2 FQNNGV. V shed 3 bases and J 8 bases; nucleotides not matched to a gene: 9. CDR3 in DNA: TGTGCCAGCAGCTTTTCGCAGGGGGATTGGGAAAAACTGTTTTTT. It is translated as CASSFSQGDWEKLFF.

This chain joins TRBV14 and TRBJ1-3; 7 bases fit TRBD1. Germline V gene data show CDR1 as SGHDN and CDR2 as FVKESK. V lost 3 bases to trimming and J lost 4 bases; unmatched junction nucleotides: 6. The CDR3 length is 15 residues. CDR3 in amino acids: CASSHGTAIGNTIYF. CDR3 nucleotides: TGTGCCAGCAGCCACGGGACAGCCATCGGAAACACCATATATTTT.

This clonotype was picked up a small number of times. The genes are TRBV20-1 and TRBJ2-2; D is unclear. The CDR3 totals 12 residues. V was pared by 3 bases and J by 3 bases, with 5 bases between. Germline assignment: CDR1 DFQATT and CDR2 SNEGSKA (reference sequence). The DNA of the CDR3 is TGCAGTGCTAGGGCGGACACCGGGGAGCTGTTTTTT. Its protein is CSARADTGELFF.

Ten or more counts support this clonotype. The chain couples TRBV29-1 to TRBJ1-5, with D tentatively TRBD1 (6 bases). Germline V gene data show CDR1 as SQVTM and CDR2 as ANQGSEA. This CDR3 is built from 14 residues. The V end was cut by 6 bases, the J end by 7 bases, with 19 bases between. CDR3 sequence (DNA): TGCAGCGTGAGCGGAGGGGGGTTCGACCAGCCCCAGCATTTT. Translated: CSVSGGGFDQPQHF.

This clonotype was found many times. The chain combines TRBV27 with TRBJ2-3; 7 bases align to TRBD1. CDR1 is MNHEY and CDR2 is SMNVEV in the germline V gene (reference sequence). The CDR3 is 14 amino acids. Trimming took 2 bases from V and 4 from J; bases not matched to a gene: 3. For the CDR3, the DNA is TGTGCCAGCAGTTTAAGGGGGCTGGCAGATACGCAGTATTTT. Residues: CASSLRGLADTQYF.

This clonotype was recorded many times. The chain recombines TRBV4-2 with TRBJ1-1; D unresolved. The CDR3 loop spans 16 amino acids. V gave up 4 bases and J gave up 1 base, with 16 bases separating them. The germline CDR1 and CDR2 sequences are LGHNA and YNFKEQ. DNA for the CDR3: TGTGCCAGCAGCCTCGGAGGTGCGCAGACGAACACTGAAGCTTTCTTT. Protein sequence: CASSLGGAQTNTEAFF.

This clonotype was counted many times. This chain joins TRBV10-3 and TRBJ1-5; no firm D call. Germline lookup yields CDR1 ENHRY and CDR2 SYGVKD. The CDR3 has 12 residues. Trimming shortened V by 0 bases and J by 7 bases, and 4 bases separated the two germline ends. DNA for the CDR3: TGTGCCATCAGTGAGTCGCGGCAGCCCCAGCATTTT. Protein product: CAISESRQPQHF.

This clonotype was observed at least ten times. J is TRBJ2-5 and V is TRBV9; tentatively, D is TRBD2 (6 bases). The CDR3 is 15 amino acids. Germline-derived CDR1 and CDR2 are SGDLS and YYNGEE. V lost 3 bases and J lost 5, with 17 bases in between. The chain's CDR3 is CASSDLAGGGETQYF. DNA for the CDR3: TGTGCCAGCAGCGACCTCGCGGGCGGAGGGGAGACCCAGTACTTC.

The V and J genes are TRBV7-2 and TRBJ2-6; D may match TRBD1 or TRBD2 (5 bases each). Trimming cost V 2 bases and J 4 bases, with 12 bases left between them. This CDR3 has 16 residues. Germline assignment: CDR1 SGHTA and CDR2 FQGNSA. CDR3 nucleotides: TGTGCCAGCAGCTTATTTGCAGGGACCGGGGCCAACGTCCTGACTTTC. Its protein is CASSLFAGTGANVLTF.

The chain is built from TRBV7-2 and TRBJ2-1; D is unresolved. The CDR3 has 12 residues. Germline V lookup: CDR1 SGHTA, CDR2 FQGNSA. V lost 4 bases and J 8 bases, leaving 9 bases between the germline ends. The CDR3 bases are TGTGCCAGCAGCTCCCTAGGCTATGAGCAGTTCTTC. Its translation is CASSSLGYEQFF. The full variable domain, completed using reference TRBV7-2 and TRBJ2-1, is GAGVSQSPSNKVTEKGKDVELRCDPISGHTALYWYRQSLGQGLEFLIYFQGNSAPDKSGLPSDRFSAERTGGSVSTLTIQRTQQEDSAVYLCASSSLGYEQFFGPGTRLTVL.

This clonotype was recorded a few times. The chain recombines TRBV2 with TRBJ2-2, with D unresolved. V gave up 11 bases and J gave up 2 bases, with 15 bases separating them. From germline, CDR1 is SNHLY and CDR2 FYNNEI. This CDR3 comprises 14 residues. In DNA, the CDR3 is TGTGCCGGCACCGGTTCGATCAACACCGGGGAGCTGTTTTTT. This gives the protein CAGTGSINTGELFF.

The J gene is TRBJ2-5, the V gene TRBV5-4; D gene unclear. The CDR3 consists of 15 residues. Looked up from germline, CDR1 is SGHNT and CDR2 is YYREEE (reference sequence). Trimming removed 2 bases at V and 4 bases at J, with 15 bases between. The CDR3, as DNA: TGTGCCAGCAGCTTCCCTGGTAGCAGACTAGAGACCCAGTACTTC. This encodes CASSFPGSRLETQYF.

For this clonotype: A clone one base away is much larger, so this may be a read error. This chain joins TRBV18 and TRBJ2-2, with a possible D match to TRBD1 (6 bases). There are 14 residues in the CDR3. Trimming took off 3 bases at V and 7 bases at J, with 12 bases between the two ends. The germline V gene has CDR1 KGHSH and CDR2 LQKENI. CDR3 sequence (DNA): TGTGCCAGCTCACCGCGACAGGTCAACGGGGAGCTGTTTTTT. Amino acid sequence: CASSPRQVNGELFF.

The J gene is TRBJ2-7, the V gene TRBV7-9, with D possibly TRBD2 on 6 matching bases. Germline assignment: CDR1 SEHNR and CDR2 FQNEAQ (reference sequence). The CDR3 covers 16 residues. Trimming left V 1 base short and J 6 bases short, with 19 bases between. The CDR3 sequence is CASSLGPGGAGSEQYV. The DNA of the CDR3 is TGTGCCAGCAGCTTAGGGCCTGGTGGGGCGGGGAGCGAGCAGTACGTC.

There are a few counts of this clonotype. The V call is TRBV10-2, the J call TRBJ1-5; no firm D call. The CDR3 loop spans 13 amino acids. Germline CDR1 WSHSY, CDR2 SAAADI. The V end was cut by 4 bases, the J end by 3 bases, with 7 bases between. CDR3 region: CASSGQFNQPQHF. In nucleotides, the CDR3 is TGCGCCAGCAGTGGGCAGTTCAATCAGCCCCAGCATTTT.

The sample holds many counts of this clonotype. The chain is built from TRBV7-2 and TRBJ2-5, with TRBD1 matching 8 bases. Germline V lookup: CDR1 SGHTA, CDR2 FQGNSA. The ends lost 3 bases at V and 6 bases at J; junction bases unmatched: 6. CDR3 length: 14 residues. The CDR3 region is CASSFYRGMKTQYF. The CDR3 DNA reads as TGTGCCAGCAGCTTCTACAGGGGGATGAAGACCCAGTACTTC.

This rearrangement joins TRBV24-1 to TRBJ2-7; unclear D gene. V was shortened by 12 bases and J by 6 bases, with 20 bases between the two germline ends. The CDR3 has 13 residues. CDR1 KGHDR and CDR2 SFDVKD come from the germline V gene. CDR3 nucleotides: TGTGCCCCCCGTCGCTACTTTACCTCCGAGCAGTACGTC. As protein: CAPRRYFTSEQYV.

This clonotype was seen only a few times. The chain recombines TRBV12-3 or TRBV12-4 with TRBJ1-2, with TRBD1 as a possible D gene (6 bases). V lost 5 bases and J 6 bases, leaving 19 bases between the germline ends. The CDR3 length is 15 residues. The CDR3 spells CASSAQQGIGHGYTF. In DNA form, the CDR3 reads TGTGCCAGCAGTGCACAACAGGGCATTGGGCATGGCTACACCTTC.

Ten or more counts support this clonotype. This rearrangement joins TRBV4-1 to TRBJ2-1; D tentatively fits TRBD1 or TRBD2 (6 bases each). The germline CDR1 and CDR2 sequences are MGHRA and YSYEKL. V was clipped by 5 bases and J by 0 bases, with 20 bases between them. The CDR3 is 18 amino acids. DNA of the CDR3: TGCGCCAGCAGCTTAACCCCCAGGGGAGGAGACTCCTACAATGAGCAGTTCTTC. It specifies CASSLTPRGGDSYNEQFF.

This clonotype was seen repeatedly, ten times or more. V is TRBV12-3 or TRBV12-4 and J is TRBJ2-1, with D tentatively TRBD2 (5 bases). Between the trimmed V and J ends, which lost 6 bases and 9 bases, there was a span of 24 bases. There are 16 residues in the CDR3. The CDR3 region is CASSARAPGVGSEQFF. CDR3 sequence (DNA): TGTGCCAGCAGCGCAAGAGCTCCCGGGGTTGGCAGTGAGCAGTTCTTC.

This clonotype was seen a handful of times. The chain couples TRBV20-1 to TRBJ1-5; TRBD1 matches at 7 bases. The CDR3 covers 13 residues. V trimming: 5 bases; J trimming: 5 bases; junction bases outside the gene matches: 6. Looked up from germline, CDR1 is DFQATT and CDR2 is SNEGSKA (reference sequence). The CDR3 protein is CSAGRGADQPQHF. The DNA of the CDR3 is TGCAGTGCTGGCAGGGGGGCAGATCAGCCCCAGCATTTT.

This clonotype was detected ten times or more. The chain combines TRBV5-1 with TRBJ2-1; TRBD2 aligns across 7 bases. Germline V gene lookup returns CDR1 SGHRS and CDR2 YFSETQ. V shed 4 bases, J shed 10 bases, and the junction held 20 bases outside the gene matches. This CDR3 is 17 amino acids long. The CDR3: CASSQARRGDVVGEQFF. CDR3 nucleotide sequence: TGCGCCAGCAGCCAGGCCCGACGGGGGGACGTTGTCGGGGAGCAGTTCTTC.

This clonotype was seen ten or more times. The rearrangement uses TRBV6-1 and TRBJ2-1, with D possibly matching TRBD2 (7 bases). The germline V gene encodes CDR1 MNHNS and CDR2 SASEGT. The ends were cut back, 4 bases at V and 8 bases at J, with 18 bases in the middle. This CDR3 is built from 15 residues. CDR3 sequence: CASSGAGAGQDEQFF. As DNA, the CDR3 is TGTGCCAGCAGTGGGGCGGGGGCCGGGCAGGATGAGCAGTTCTTC.

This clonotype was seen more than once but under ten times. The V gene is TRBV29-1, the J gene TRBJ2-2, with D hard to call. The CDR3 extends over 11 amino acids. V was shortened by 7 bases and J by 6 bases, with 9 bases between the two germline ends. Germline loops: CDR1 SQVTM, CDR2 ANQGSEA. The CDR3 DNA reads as TGCAGCGCGATGGACCCCGGGGAGCTGTTTTTT. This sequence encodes CSAMDPGELFF.

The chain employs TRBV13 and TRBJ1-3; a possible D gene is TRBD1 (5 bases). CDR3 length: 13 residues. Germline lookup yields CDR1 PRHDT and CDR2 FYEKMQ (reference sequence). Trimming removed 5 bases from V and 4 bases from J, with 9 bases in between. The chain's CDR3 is CASSLRQGNTIYF. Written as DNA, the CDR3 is TGTGCCAGCAGCCTCCGACAGGGAAACACCATATATTTT.

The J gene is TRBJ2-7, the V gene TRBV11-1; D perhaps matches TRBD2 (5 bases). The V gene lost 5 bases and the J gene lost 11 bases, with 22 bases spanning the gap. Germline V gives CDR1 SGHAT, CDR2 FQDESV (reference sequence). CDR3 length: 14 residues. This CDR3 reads CASSEGATGRREYF. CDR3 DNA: TGTGCCAGCAGCGAGGGTGCCACCGGGCGAAGGGAGTACTTC.

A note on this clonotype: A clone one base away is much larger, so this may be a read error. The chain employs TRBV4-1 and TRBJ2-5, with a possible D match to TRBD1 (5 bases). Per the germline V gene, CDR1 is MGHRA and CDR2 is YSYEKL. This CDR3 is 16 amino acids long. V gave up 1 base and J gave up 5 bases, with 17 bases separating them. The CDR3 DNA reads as TGCGCCAGCAGCCAAGGCTCCAGGGCGTCTAGTGAGACCCAGTACTTC. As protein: CASSQGSRASSETQYF.